The clone carrying this TCR beta chain was seen only once. Participants had their cohort set by participant-reported clinical history. These data are taken from a study of blood T cell repertoires in COVID-19. Germline V CDR1 and CDR2: LGHNT, FRNRAP. J was trimmed by 4 bases and V by 7 bases; bases with no gene match: 5. CDR3 size: 15 residues. Repertoires were generated with immunoSEQ multiplex PCR, while TCRdb's copy carries only in-frame clones and drops some. The sample consists of fewer than 250,000 clones, over 75% of them appearing once. The receptor's source is a woman aged 45 to 65 with acute COVID-19. This chain joins TRBV12-5 and TRBJ2-5; TRBD2 agrees at 14 bases. The sample consisted of PBMCs or T cells enriched from blood (not recorded which). This CDR3 is CASVRTSGGLETQYF. The DNA for the CDR3 is TGTGCTAGTGTCAGGACTAGCGGGGGGTTAGAGACCCAGTACTTC.